A selection of T cell receptor beta chains follows, all from one sample in a study of cytomegalovirus exposure and HLA in healthy donors. Sequencing used immunoSEQ multiplex PCR; TCRdb keeps in-frame clones, though not all of them. The table shows approximately 280,000 clones, with 85% to 90% occurring only once. Sequenced sample: PBMCs. Receptor source: a woman under 30 in good health and CMV-seronegative. Each CDR3 is given with its conserved first and last residue. The D gene is left open where the match is weak. Only some rows state a clone size, as once, few, many or a class for expanded clones.

cdr3_nt	cdr3_aa	j_call	d_call	v_call	clone_size
TGCGCCAGCAGCTTGGCTGTGACACCGATTCACTATGGCTACACCTTC	CASSLAVTPIHYGYTF	TRBJ1-2	-	TRBV5-1	-
TGCAGCCCTGGGACAGGAACCTATGGCTACACCTTC	CSPGTGTYGYTF	TRBJ1-2	TRBD1	TRBV29-1	few
TGTGCCAGCAGCCAAACGGGGAGTTATAATTCACCCCTCCACTTT	CASSQTGSYNSPLHF	TRBJ1-6	-	TRBV14	-
TGTGCCAGCAGCCAAGACAGGGGACATGAAAAACTGTTTTTT	CASSQDRGHEKLFF	TRBJ1-4	-	TRBV4-2	-
TGTGCCAGCAGTGCAGACCCCCCCGGGACTAAGACCTACGAGCAGTACTTC	CASSADPPGTKTYEQYF	TRBJ2-7	TRBD2	TRBV28	-
TGCAGCGCCGGGACTAGCGGGAGAAGCTCCTACAATGAGCAGTTCTTC	CSAGTSGRSSYNEQFF	TRBJ2-1	TRBD2	TRBV29-1	-
TGTGCCAGCGCGACTAGTCGAGATACGCAGTATTTT	CASATSRDTQYF	TRBJ2-3	-	TRBV5-4	-
TGTGCCAGCATTCCTAGCGGGAGGTGGTACAATGAGCAGTTCTTC	CASIPSGRWYNEQFF	TRBJ2-1	TRBD2	TRBV28	-
TGTGCCAGCAGTCCGGACAGGGGAGTCAATCAGCCCCAGCATTTT	CASSPDRGVNQPQHF	TRBJ1-5	TRBD1	TRBV27	-
TGTGCCAGCAGTTTAACCGGCCCGCGGATCCACGAGCAGTACTTC	CASSLTGPRIHEQYF	TRBJ2-7	-	TRBV28	-
TGTGCCAGCAGCTCGCTCCTAGCGGGAGGGTCCAATGAGCAGTTCTTC	CASSSLLAGGSNEQFF	TRBJ2-1	TRBD2	TRBV7-8	once
TGTGCCAGTAGTGCCGCGAATGAGCAGTTCTTC	CASSAANEQFF	TRBJ2-1	-	TRBV19	once
TGTGCCAGCAGAGACAGGGTATCCTACGAGCAGTACTTT	CASRDRVSYEQYF	TRBJ2-7	TRBD1	TRBV27	-
TGTGCCAGTAGGGTTGGCGGGAGGTGTGAGACCCAGTACTTC	CASRVGGRCETQYF	TRBJ2-5	TRBD2	TRBV19	-
TGTGCCAGCAAGACTAGCGGGAGTGATAAAGAGCAGTACTTC	CASKTSGSDKEQYF	TRBJ2-7	TRBD2	TRBV2	-
TGTGCCAGCAGTATCGGGAGCTCCTACAATGAGCAGTTCTTC	CASSIGSSYNEQFF	TRBJ2-1	-	TRBV27	-
TGTGCCAGCAGCGCAGGGGGAATAGCTCCAGGGAATGAGCAGTTCTTC	CASSAGGIAPGNEQFF	TRBJ2-1	TRBD1	TRBV9	-
TGTGCCACCAGCAGAGACAGATGGTCCTACAATGAGCAGTTCTTC	CATSRDRWSYNEQFF	TRBJ2-1	-	TRBV15	-
TGTGCCAGCAGTTACGCCCTTGGGGCAGGAAACACCATATATTTT	CASSYALGAGNTIYF	TRBJ1-3	-	TRBV6-5	-
TGTGCCAGCAGTCTCGGGACAGCCTACGAGCAGTACTTC	CASSLGTAYEQYF	TRBJ2-7	TRBD1	TRBV2	few
TGTGCCAGCAGCCGGACGACTAGCGGGGGGTACAATGAGCAGTTCTTC	CASSRTTSGGYNEQFF	TRBJ2-1	TRBD2	TRBV7-2	-
TGTGCCAGCAGGACAGGGGGAAGTGGCCAGCCCCAGCATTTT	CASRTGGSGQPQHF	TRBJ1-5	TRBD1	TRBV27	-
TGCGCCAGCAGCTTGAGGACTGACACAGATACGCAGTATTTT	CASSLRTDTDTQYF	TRBJ2-3	-	TRBV5-1	-
TGTGCCAGCAGTACACCCCGGACAGCCTATGGCTACACCTTC	CASSTPRTAYGYTF	TRBJ1-2	-	TRBV28	-
TGTGCCAGCAGTGTTACAGAGAACACTGAAGCTTTCTTT	CASSVTENTEAFF	TRBJ1-1	-	TRBV6-4	few
TGTGCCAGCAGGGCCGCCGGGGTCGGGGAAGCTTTCTTT	CASRAAGVGEAFF	TRBJ1-1	-	TRBV6-5	-
TGTGCCAGCAGTCCCGGGACTCCGAAGTACGAGCAGTACTTC	CASSPGTPKYEQYF	TRBJ2-7	-	TRBV27	-
TGTGCCAGCAGTTACTCGAAAACAGGCCTGGCCGGGGAGCTGTTTTTT	CASSYSKTGLAGELFF	TRBJ2-2	-	TRBV6-6	-
TGTGCCAGCAGCGGACAGGGGAACTATGGCTACACCTTC	CASSGQGNYGYTF	TRBJ1-2	TRBD1	TRBV9	-
TGTGCCAGTAGAGCGGGATCCTACAATGAGCAGTTCTTC	CASRAGSYNEQFF	TRBJ2-1	TRBD2	TRBV19	once
TGTGCCAGCTCGATAGTTACGTTTGCGGGAGTAGAGGATGAGCAGTTCTTC	CASSIVTFAGVEDEQFF	TRBJ2-1	TRBD2	TRBV2	-